One and the same sample provided the 24 T cell receptor beta chains below, sequenced in a study of blood T cell repertoires in COVID-19. The method was immunoSEQ multiplex PCR; TCRdb's version includes in-frame clones alone and lacks a portion of them. The sample shows over 200,000 clones, roughly nine tenths of them seen only once. Sequencing used peripheral blood. All receptors come from a man aged 35-49 years with active or convalescent COVID-19.

CDR3 loop: CSVEDRGTGVEAFF. Written as DNA, the CDR3 is TGCAGCGTTGAAGATCGCGGGACAGGGGTTGAAGCTTTCTTT. The chain recombines TRBV29-1 with TRBJ1-1; TRBD1 agrees at 10 bases. Germline loops: CDR1 SQVTM, CDR2 ANQGSEA. There are 14 residues in the CDR3. Losses at the gene ends were 0 bases for V and 7 bases for J; bases not matched to a gene: 5.

The V call is TRBV19, the J call TRBJ2-2; TRBD2 aligns across 8 bases. In germline, CDR1 is LNHDA, CDR2 SQIVND (reference sequence). The V and J ends lost 5 bases and 7 bases, in that order; junction bases with no gene match: 3. The CDR3 extends over 13 amino acids. CDR3: CASSPGGVGELFF. In DNA form, the CDR3 reads TGTGCCAGTAGTCCCGGGGGGGTCGGGGAGCTGTTTTTT.

The chain employs TRBV4-2 and TRBJ1-5; D call uncertain. The CDR3 spans 16 residues. In germline, CDR1 is LGHNA, CDR2 YNFKEQ. V lost 0 bases and J lost 0, with 9 bases in between. The CDR3 DNA reads as TGTGCCAGCAGCCAAGACCCCACAGCTAGCAATCAGCCCCAGCATTTT. This encodes CASSQDPTASNQPQHF.

This clone appeared once. The chain employs TRBV18 and TRBJ2-1; TRBD2 agrees at 12 bases. The length of the CDR3 is 16 residues. Trimming removed 6 bases from V and 5 bases from J; junction bases left unmatched: 8. Per germline, CDR1 KGHSH and CDR2 LQKENI. CDR3 protein: CASSRTSGGINNEQFF. In DNA form, the CDR3 reads TGTGCCAGCTCCCGAACTAGCGGGGGGATCAACAATGAGCAGTTCTTC.

The rearrangement uses TRBV27 and TRBJ1-1; the D gene is possibly TRBD1 (5 bases). With 7 bases removed from V and 11 bases from J, the gap between germline ends came to 23 bases. Germline V gene sequence: CDR1 MNHEY, CDR2 SMNVEV (reference sequence). The CDR3 runs to 14 residues. The CDR3 DNA follows: TGTGCCAGCAACCCCGGGGGAGCTCTCAGCATGGCTTTCTTT. Residues: CASNPGGALSMAFF.

The chain joins TRBV7-8 to TRBJ1-2; no reliable D call. The CDR3 loop spans 14 amino acids. The V end was cut by 5 bases, the J end by 2 bases, with 12 bases between. Germline V gene data show CDR1 as SGHVS and CDR2 as FQNEAQ. The CDR3: CASSLNPGNYGYTF. Here the CDR3 DNA reads TGTGCCAGCAGCCTAAATCCGGGAAACTATGGCTACACCTTC.

This clone was seen only a few times. The J gene is TRBJ1-4, the V gene TRBV7-9; D not certain. The CDR3 loop spans 14 amino acids. Germline assignment: CDR1 SEHNR and CDR2 FQNEAQ (reference sequence). V lost 2 bases, J lost 8 bases, and 12 bases lay in between. CDR3 in DNA: TGTGCCAGCAGCTTACCCGGGGTGGCCGAAAAACTGTTTTTT. Amino acids: CASSLPGVAEKLFF.

The chain uses TRBV12-3 or TRBV12-4 and TRBJ1-2, with 8 bases that match TRBD1. V gave up 6 bases and J gave up 8 bases; unmatched junction bases: 5. This CDR3 is 12 amino acids long. The CDR3 DNA follows: TGTGCCAGCAGGTTGGACAGGGAGGGCTACACCTTC. Protein sequence: CASRLDREGYTF.

V and J are TRBV11-3 and TRBJ2-7; 9 bases match TRBD1. Germline CDR1 reads SGHNT; CDR2 reads YENEEA. CDR3 length: 15 residues. J gave up 3 bases and V 3 bases, and 6 bases lay outside the gene matches. Written as DNA, the CDR3 is TGTGCCAGCAGCTTGGGCGGGGGACAGGGCTACGAGCAGTACTTC. It is translated as CASSLGGGQGYEQYF.

The chain carries TRBV6-1 and TRBJ1-2; D is uncertain. The CDR3 contains 14 residues. V was trimmed by 3 bases and J by 1 base, leaving 9 bases between them. Germline CDR1 and CDR2: MNHNS and SASEGT. The CDR3 coding sequence is TGTGCCAGCAGTGAGGGCCCAATTAACTATGGCTACACCTTC. Protein product: CASSEGPINYGYTF.

The chain has TRBV9 and TRBJ2-1; TRBD2 matches at 12 bases. Germline V gene lookup returns CDR1 SGDLS and CDR2 YYNGEE. The CDR3 extends over 17 amino acids. The J segment lost 3 bases and the V segment lost 1 base, leaving 5 bases of the junction unmatched. CDR3: CASSVRLAGVVYNEQFF. CDR3 DNA: TGTGCCAGCAGCGTAAGACTAGCGGGAGTAGTCTACAATGAGCAGTTCTTC.

The gene calls are TRBV30 and TRBJ2-6, with a possible D match to TRBD1 (6 bases). Germline assignment: CDR1 GTSNPN and CDR2 SVGIG (reference sequence). CDR3 length: 17 amino acids. Trimming shortened V by 5 bases and J by 0 bases, and 17 bases separated the two germline ends. This chain's CDR3 is CAWGGRRLSSGANVLTF. The CDR3 DNA reads TGTGCCTGGGGGGGCCGCCGTCTCAGCTCTGGGGCCAACGTCCTGACTTTC.

The chain carries TRBV19 and TRBJ2-7; D uncertain. Germline V gene sequence: CDR1 LNHDA, CDR2 SQIVND (reference sequence). The CDR3 runs to 15 residues. V was shortened by 3 bases and J by 2 bases, with 14 bases between the two germline ends. Here the CDR3 reads CASSISGEPPYEQYF. In DNA, the CDR3 is TGTGCCAGTAGTATCTCGGGTGAGCCTCCCTACGAGCAGTACTTC.

There are a few counts of this clone. The J gene is TRBJ1-3, the V gene TRBV2; no clear D gene. The CDR3 spans 14 residues. Looked up from germline, CDR1 is SNHLY and CDR2 is FYNNEI. V lost 8 bases to trimming and J lost 0 bases, with 11 bases between them. The CDR3 DNA reads as TGTGCCAGCGCCTTACCGAGCTCTGGAAACACCATATATTTT. As protein: CASALPSSGNTIYF. The full variable domain, with the rest looked up from reference TRBV2 and TRBJ1-3, is EPEVTQTPSHQVTQMGQEVILRCVPISNHLYFYWYRQILGQKVEFLVSFYNNEISEKSEIFDDQFSVERPDGSNFTLKIRSTKLEDSAMYFCASALPSSGNTIYFGEGSWLTVV.

This sequence joins TRBV28 and TRBJ1-2; D is unresolved. V lost 6 bases and J lost 1, with 3 bases in between. CDR3 length equals 11 residues. Germline assignment: CDR1 MDHEN and CDR2 SYDVKM. The CDR3 spells CASSINYGYTF. In DNA form, the CDR3 reads TGTGCCAGCAGCATTAACTATGGCTACACCTTC.

The CDR3 here is CASSPDGSSYEQYF. The CDR3 DNA follows: TGTGCCAGCAGTCCAGACGGGAGCTCCTACGAGCAGTACTTC. V usage is TRBV2 and J usage is TRBJ2-7; maybe TRBD2 (6 bases). The V gene's germline CDR1 is SNHLY and CDR2 FYNNEI. The ends were cut back, 5 bases at V and 0 bases at J, with 11 bases in the middle. The CDR3 runs to 14 residues.

The V gene is TRBV12-5, the J gene TRBJ2-3; TRBD2 aligns across 11 bases. The CDR3 totals 17 residues. From germline, CDR1 is LGHNT and CDR2 FRNRAP. Germline trimming cut 5 bases from V and 3 bases from J; bases unmatched to any gene: 10. CDR3 residues: CASGPGTSGSGTDTQYF. Here the CDR3 DNA reads TGTGCTAGTGGTCCCGGGACTAGCGGAAGTGGGACAGATACGCAGTATTTT.

V is TRBV5-3 and J is TRBJ2-1; 11 positions agree with TRBD2. Being an ORF, TRBV5-3 has a function that is uncertain. This CDR3 has 18 residues. Trimming removed 4 bases from V and 6 bases from J; junction bases left unmatched: 15. CDR3 bases: TGTGCCAGAAGCACGCCGACTAGCGGGATCTCACAGGCCAATGAGCAGTTCTTC. Its protein is CARSTPTSGISQANEQFF.

There are a few counts of this clone. V usage is TRBV18 and J usage is TRBJ1-1, with a weak D call TRBD1 (5 bases). CDR3 length: 19 amino acids. V was shortened by 6 bases and J by 3 bases, with 29 bases between the two germline ends. CDR1 KGHSH and CDR2 LQKENI come from the germline V gene. The CDR3: CASSPRTGGTGMKDTEAFF. DNA of the CDR3: TGTGCCAGCTCCCCGAGGACCGGAGGGACGGGGATGAAGGACACTGAAGCTTTCTTT.

The chain couples TRBV6-5 to TRBJ1-5; 11 nucleotides match TRBD1. V was clipped by 2 bases and J by 6 bases; unmatched bases: 6. This CDR3 contains 16 residues. The germline V gene encodes CDR1 MNHEY and CDR2 SVGAGI. The CDR3 nucleotides read TGTGCCAGCAGTTACGGCGGACAGGGGGCGGGTCAGCCCCAGCATTTT. Amino acid sequence: CASSYGGQGAGQPQHF.

This chain links TRBV10-3 with TRBJ1-1; D not resolved. V was cut by 6 bases and J by 2 bases, with 13 bases left in between. The germline V gene encodes CDR1 ENHRY and CDR2 SYGVKD. The CDR3 runs to 14 residues. The CDR3 DNA follows: TGTGCCATCAGCTCAGATGCAGGAAACACTGAAGCTTTCTTT. Its translation is CAISSDAGNTEAFF.

V usage is TRBV28 and J usage is TRBJ2-7; D is possibly TRBD1 (6 bases). The CDR3 spans 12 residues. Germline V lookup: CDR1 MDHEN, CDR2 SYDVKM. The germline V and J ends were trimmed by 6 bases and 4 bases, with 10 bases remaining between them. The CDR3 sequence: CASSWTVYEQYF. The CDR3 nucleotides are TGTGCCAGCAGCTGGACAGTGTACGAGCAGTACTTC.

The chain recombines TRBV27 with TRBJ2-7, with a tentative D call TRBD1 (6 bases). V was cut by 6 bases and J by 0 bases, with 15 bases left in between. The germline V gene encodes CDR1 MNHEY and CDR2 SMNVEV (reference sequence). The CDR3 contains 15 residues. Here the CDR3 reads CASRRSGQPSYEQYF. CDR3 coding DNA: TGTGCCAGCAGAAGGAGTGGACAGCCCTCCTACGAGCAGTACTTC.

This chain uses TRBV29-1 with TRBJ1-1, with a tentative D call TRBD1 (6 bases). CDR1 is SQVTM and CDR2 is ANQGSEA in the germline V gene. This CDR3 is 13 amino acids long. With 7 bases removed from V and 2 bases from J, the gap between germline ends came to 14 bases. CDR3 loop: CSAPGTFNTEAFF. The CDR3 coding sequence is TGCAGCGCACCCGGGACATTCAACACTGAAGCTTTCTTT.